Included here is one T cell receptor (beta chain) sequence, with context. The target of this receptor is not known. Base qualities were left out, and no much larger clone turns up one base away. PBMCs were isolated by Ficoll-Paque density gradient centrifugation. This record comes from a study of T-cell memory formation after mild COVID-19 (dated by TCRdb to about 2021). Study-level background: TCR sequence clusters from the two donors were found to be largely donor specific. T-cell clones expanding and contracting after mild COVID-19 in a couple of donors were tracked by longitudinal TCRalpha and TCRbeta repertoire sequencing. The cohort was made up of two young adult volunteers, one female and one male, who were previously healthy.

Study-wide findings and limitations: SARS-CoV-2 specificity was not confirmed for the second-wave clones peaking on day 37. Contracting CD4+ clones appeared mostly in the CM and EM memory subsets, whereas CD8+ clones were enriched in EMRA. From day 15 to 85, contracting clones showed balanced CD4/CD8 phenotypes, whereas a second wave of clones that expanded from day 15 to 37 leaned towards CD4+. Some responding clones were detected in pre-infection memory, suggesting pre-existing cross-reactive memory T cells joined the SARS-CoV-2 response. Only two mild cases were covered in the study, and larger cohorts including severe cases with pre-infection samples were considered necessary.

The instrument was an Illumina NovaSeq 6000. TCRalpha and TCRbeta cDNA libraries were built by 5'RACE with constant-segment primers, adding sample barcodes and unique molecular identifiers. Trizol reagent was used to extract RNA from every sample. Library amplification was performed in two PCR steps, and a second sample barcode and Illumina TruSeq adapters were introduced in the second step. Sequencing of the libraries was done on an Illumina NovaSeq, producing 2 x 150 bp paired-end reads. The paper's processing steps were these. With migec v1.2.7, reads were demultiplexed and then collapsed into UMI-guided consensus sequences. With mixcr v2.1.11, UMI consensuses were aligned to TRA and TRB V and J templates and assembled into clonotypes. Clonotypes were classified as expanded or contracted when called significant by both edgeR and NoisET, with noise models trained on biological replicates. edgeR calls used a false discovery rate-adjusted p below 0.01 and a log2 fold-change threshold of 1. As an exploratory analysis of dynamics, max-normalized trajectories of the 1000 most abundant clonotypes were examined with PCA combined with hierarchical clustering. Each responding clone was given a CD4 or CD8 phenotype based on the CD4+ and CD8+ repertoires, which had been sequenced separately. TCRdb cleaned the public reads at Q25 with fastp, built clones with MiXCR and kept in-frame beta chains. All rows with the same CDR3 protein become a single entry with the most common DNA and genes. TCRdb, rather than the study authors, made the V and J calls. The sample table records about 82,000 distinct CDR3 sequences; about 12% of these occur just once. Of the sample, roughly a quarter is held by the ten largest clones.

The germline V gene supplies CDR1 SGHRS and CDR2 YFSETQ. Trimming costs V 1 base and J 7 bases, and their ends lie 19 bases apart. The CDR3 has 16 amino acids, counting the end cysteine and phenylalanine. The entry retains the CDR3 DNA only, 48 bases that are in frame from base 1. The chain was built from TRBV5-1 and TRBJ2-3, and possibly TRBD2, on 6 matching bases. The clonotype was recovered from an adult woman who had mild COVID-19 (a few samples of this study predate the infection). The sample titles of this study are shuffled in the database, so cell type and time point are left out; the donor was told from shared clones. Material: PBMCs or a T cell subset sorted from them (not recorded which). The CDR3 amino acid sequence is: CASSLPGTGEPNTQYF. The nucleotide sequence reads as follows: TGCGCCAGCAGCTTGCCAGGAACGGGGGAACCTAATACGCAGTATTTT.